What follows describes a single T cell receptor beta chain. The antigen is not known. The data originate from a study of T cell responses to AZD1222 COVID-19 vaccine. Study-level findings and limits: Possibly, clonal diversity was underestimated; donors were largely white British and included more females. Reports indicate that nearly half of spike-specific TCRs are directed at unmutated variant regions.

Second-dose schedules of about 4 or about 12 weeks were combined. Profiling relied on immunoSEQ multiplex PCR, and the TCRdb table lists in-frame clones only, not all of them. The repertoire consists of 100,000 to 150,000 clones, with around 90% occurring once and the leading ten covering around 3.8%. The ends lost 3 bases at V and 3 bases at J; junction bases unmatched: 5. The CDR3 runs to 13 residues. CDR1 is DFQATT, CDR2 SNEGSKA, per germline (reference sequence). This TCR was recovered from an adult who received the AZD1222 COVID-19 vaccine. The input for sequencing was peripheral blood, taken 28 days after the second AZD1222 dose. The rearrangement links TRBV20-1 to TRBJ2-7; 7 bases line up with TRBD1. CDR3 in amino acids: CSASPGQYYEQYF. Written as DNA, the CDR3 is TGCAGTGCTAGTCCGGGACAGTACTACGAGCAGTACTTC.